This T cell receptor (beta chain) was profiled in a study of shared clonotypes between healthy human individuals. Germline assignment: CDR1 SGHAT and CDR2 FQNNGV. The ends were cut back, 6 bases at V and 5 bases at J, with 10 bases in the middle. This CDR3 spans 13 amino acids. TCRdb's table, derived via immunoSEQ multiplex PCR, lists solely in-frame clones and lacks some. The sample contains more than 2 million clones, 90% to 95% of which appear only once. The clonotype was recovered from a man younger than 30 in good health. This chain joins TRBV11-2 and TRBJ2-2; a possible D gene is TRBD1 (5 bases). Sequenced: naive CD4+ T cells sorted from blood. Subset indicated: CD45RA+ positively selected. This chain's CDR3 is CASSVRGTGELFF. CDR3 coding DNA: TGTGCCAGCAGTGTTAGGGGTACCGGGGAGCTGTTTTTT. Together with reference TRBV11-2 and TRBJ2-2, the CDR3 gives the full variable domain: EAGVAQSPRYKIIEKRQSVAFWCNPISGHATLYWYQQILGQGPKLLIQFQNNGVVDDSQLPKDRFSAERLKGVDSTLKIQPAKLEDSAVYLCASSVRGTGELFFGEGSRLTVL.